The rows below give T cell receptor beta chains drawn from one sample of a study of cytomegalovirus exposure and HLA in healthy donors. Assay: immunoSEQ multiplex PCR; the TCRdb copy retains only in-frame clones and omits some. Of roughly 130,000 clones detected, about 72% appear once; the ten largest clones hold roughly 1.6%. The sequencing input was PBMCs. These receptors all stem from a man aged 25 to 45 in good health and CMV-seropositive. CDR3s leave out the opening cysteine and the closing phenylalanine or tryptophan.

j_call,v_call,cdr3_aa
TRBJ2-3,TRBV5-1,ASSSSGGTDTQY
TRBJ2-3,TRBV4-3,ASSPHGAGGSDTQY
TRBJ2-1,TRBV6-1,ASSVTGTYNNEQF
TRBJ2-1,TRBV18,ASSPFTGGSRGEQF
TRBJ2-1,TRBV5-1,ASSPVIGASGRYEQF
TRBJ1-1,TRBV5-1,ASSLAPGQTEAF
TRBJ1-2,TRBV6-5,ASIEGGQVYGYT
TRBJ1-2,TRBV4-2,ASSPDRSYYGYT
TRBJ2-3,TRBV7-2,ASSRGRNSDTQY
TRBJ2-7,TRBV14,ASSQVQYEQY
TRBJ1-1,TRBV20-1,SARKSTEAF
TRBJ2-7,TRBV4-3,ASSQGVYVRGQGVTYEQY
TRBJ1-1,TRBV9,ASSVGGQGEAF
TRBJ2-5,TRBV9,ASSPRGLASQETQY